The present TCR beta chain was sequenced within a study of shared clonotypes between healthy human individuals. The overall study: Each donor's CD4 naive and CD4 memory cells filled three plates apiece, CD8 naive two, and CD8 memory one. Broader study findings: On the whole, naive subsets had larger estimated richness than memory subsets had. About 5% of naive CD4 clonotypes were shared across four donors.

Generated by immunoSEQ multiplex PCR, the TCRdb table keeps only in-frame clones and is missing some. The sample holds approximately 2.1 million clones, over 85% seen once. In regard to this clone: What it binds is not known.

There are 13 residues in the CDR3. Trimming pared 5 bases from V and 2 bases from J, leaving 9 bases between. Germline values: CDR1 SEHNR, CDR2 FQNEAQ (reference sequence). Negatively enriched CD4+ T cells were divided by CD45RA into naive and memory. The chain has TRBV7-9 and TRBJ2-5; D unclear. The clonotype originates from a man aged 18 to 30 in good health. Some clones in this sample may be carry-over from other donors' samples. Sample: naive CD4+ T cells from PBMCs. Sample subset: CD45RA+ positively selected. CDR3 amino acids: CASSPSSQETQYF. CDR3 sequence (DNA): TGTGCCAGCAGCCCCAGTTCTCAAGAGACCCAGTACTTC.